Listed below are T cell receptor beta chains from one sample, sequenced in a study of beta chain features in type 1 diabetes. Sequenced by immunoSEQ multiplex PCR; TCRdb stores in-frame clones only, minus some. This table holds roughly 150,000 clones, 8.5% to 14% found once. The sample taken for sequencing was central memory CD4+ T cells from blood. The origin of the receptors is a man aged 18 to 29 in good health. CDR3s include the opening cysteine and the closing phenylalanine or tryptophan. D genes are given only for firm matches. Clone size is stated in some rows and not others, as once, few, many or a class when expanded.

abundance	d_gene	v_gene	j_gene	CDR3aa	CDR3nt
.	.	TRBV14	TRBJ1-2	CASSQSGAGYGYTF	TGTGCCAGCAGCCAGTCCGGGGCCGGCTATGGCTACACCTTC
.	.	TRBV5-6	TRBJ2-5	CASSLHKETQYF	TGTGCCAGCAGCTTGCATAAAGAGACCCAGTACTTC
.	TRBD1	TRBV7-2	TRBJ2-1	CASSFQGAREQFF	TGTGCCAGCAGCTTTCAGGGGGCGCGTGAGCAGTTCTTC
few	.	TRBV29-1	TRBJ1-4	CSVGNHEKLFF	TGCAGCGTCGGCAACCATGAAAAACTGTTTTTT
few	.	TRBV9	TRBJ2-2	CASSVRSTGELFF	TGTGCCAGCAGCGTACGTAGCACCGGGGAGCTGTTTTTT
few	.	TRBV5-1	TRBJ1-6	CASSLWGYNSPLHF	TGCGCCAGCAGCTTGTGGGGATATAATTCACCCCTCCACTTT
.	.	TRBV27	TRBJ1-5	CASSSSFQPQHF	.
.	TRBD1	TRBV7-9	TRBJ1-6	CASSLQGTGASPLHF	TGTGCCAGCAGCTTACAGGGGACAGGTGCTTCACCCCTCCACTTT
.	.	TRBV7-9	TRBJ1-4	CASSLALEAQGNEKLFF	TGTGCCAGCAGCTTAGCGTTGGAGGCGCAGGGCAATGAAAAACTGTTTTTT
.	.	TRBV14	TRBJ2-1	CASSQVSGGRKSSYNEQFF	TGTGCCAGCAGCCAAGTTTCAGGCGGACGGAAGAGCTCCTACAATGAGCAGTTCTTC
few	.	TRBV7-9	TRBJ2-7	CASSRGDMTSYEQYF	TGTGCCAGCAGCCGTGGGGACATGACCTCCTACGAGCAGTACTTC
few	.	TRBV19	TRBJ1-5	CASLTKSGGIGNQPQHF	TGTGCCAGTCTAACGAAGTCGGGGGGCATAGGTAATCAGCCCCAGCATTTT
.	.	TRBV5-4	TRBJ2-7	CASSPWGSFEQYF	TGTGCCAGCAGCCCGTGGGGGAGTTTCGAGCAGTACTTC
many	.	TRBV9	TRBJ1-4	CASSVESKTNEKLFF	TGTGCCAGCAGCGTAGAATCGAAAACTAATGAAAAACTGTTTTTT
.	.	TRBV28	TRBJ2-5	CASSPDRSLETQYF	TGTGCCAGCAGTCCAGACAGGAGTCTGGAGACCCAGTACTTC
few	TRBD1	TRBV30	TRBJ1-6	CAWASSETGNSPLHF	TGTGCCTGGGCCAGTTCCGAGACAGGGAACTCACCCCTCCACTTT
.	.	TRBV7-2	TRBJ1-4	CASSLGGGSNEKLFF	TGTGCCAGCAGCTTAGGAGGGGGTTCTAATGAAAAACTGTTTTTT
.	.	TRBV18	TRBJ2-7	CASSPLTGSYEQYF	TGTGCCAGCTCACCATTGACAGGCTCCTACGAGCAGTACTTC
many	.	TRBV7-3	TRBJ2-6	CASSATGSGANVLTF	TGTGCCAGCAGCGCCACAGGGTCTGGGGCCAACGTCCTGACTTTC
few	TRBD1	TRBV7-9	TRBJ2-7	CASTPTGGTGGHEQYF	TGTGCCAGCACCCCTACAGGTGGGACAGGGGGCCACGAGCAGTACTTC
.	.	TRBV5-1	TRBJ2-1	CASSSGLTDEQFF	TGCGCCAGCAGCTCCGGACTGACAGATGAGCAGTTCTTC
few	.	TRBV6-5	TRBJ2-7	CASSTRGVSYEQYF	TGTGCCAGCAGCACGAGGGGGGTTTCCTACGAGCAGTACTTC
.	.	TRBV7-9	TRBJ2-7	CASSLDNSEQYF	TGTGCCAGCAGCTTAGACAATAGCGAGCAGTACTTC
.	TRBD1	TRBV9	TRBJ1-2	CASNRDRGDGYTF	TGTGCCAGCAACCGGGACAGGGGGGATGGCTACACCTTC
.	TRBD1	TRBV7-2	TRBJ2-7	CASSLQGAREQYF	TGTGCCAGCAGTCTACAGGGGGCGCGAGAGCAGTACTTC
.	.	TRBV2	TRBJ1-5	CASLAGRLGPQHF	TGTGCCAGCTTGGCAGGGCGCCTAGGGCCCCAGCATTTT
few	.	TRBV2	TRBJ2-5	CASFGKQETQYF	TGTGCCAGCTTTGGAAAACAAGAGACCCAGTACTTC
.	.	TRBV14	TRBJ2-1	CASSQGRSGAAEQFF	TGTGCCAGCAGCCAAGGTCGGTCGGGAGCAGCTGAGCAGTTCTTC
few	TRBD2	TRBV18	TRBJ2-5	CASSPGAGDEETQYF	TGTGCCAGCTCACCGGGCGCGGGGGACGAAGAGACCCAGTACTTC
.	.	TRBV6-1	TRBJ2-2	CASSDPNTGELFF	TGTGCCAGCAGTGACCCGAACACCGGGGAGCTGTTTTTT
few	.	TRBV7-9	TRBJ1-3	CASSHLGSGNTIYF	TGTGCCAGCAGCCACCTAGGCTCTGGAAACACCATATATTTT
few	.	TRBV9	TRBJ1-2	CASSVGRTAGEGYTF	TGTGCCAGCAGCGTAGGGAGGACAGCTGGTGAGGGCTACACCTTC
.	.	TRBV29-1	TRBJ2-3	CSVESSNTDTQYF	TGCAGCGTTGAATCGTCGAACACAGATACGCAGTATTTT
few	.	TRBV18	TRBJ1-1	CASSPRTDNTEAFF	TGTGCCAGCTCACCGCGAACCGACAACACTGAAGCTTTCTTT
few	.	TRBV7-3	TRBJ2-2	CASSPTTGRTGELFF	TGTGCCAGCAGCCCTACAACAGGGAGGACCGGGGAGCTGTTTTTT
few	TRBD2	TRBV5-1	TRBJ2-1	CASIGTSGRAANEQFF	TGCGCCAGCATTGGGACTAGCGGGAGGGCCGCAAATGAGCAGTTCTTC
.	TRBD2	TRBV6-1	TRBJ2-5	CATGLAGARETQYF	TGTGCCACCGGACTAGCGGGGGCTCGGGAGACCCAGTACTTC